This T cell receptor beta chain was found in a study of CD8 T cells in Susac syndrome. The RNA, about 0.5 to 1 ug, was put through reverse transcription using random hexamers. TCRdb re-derived calls from the immunoSEQ multiplex PCR reads in MiXCR, one entry per CDR3 protein. This sample has roughly 190,000 distinct CDR3 sequences, with about 91% found just once. The TCR originated in a human donor with Susac syndrome. Sequenced material: CD4+ T cells from PBMCs.

In DNA form, the CDR3 reads TGCAGTGCTAGACCGACTAGCGGGAGGGCCGGTGAAAACATTCAGTACTTC. This sequence encodes CSARPTSGRAGENIQYF. The rearrangement links TRBV20-1 to TRBJ2-4, with TRBD2 identical over 14 bases. Looked up from germline, CDR1 is DFQATT and CDR2 is SNEGSKA (reference sequence). The CDR3 sequence is 17 residues long. The V segment lost 2 bases and the J segment 5 bases; nucleotides outside the gene matches: 8.